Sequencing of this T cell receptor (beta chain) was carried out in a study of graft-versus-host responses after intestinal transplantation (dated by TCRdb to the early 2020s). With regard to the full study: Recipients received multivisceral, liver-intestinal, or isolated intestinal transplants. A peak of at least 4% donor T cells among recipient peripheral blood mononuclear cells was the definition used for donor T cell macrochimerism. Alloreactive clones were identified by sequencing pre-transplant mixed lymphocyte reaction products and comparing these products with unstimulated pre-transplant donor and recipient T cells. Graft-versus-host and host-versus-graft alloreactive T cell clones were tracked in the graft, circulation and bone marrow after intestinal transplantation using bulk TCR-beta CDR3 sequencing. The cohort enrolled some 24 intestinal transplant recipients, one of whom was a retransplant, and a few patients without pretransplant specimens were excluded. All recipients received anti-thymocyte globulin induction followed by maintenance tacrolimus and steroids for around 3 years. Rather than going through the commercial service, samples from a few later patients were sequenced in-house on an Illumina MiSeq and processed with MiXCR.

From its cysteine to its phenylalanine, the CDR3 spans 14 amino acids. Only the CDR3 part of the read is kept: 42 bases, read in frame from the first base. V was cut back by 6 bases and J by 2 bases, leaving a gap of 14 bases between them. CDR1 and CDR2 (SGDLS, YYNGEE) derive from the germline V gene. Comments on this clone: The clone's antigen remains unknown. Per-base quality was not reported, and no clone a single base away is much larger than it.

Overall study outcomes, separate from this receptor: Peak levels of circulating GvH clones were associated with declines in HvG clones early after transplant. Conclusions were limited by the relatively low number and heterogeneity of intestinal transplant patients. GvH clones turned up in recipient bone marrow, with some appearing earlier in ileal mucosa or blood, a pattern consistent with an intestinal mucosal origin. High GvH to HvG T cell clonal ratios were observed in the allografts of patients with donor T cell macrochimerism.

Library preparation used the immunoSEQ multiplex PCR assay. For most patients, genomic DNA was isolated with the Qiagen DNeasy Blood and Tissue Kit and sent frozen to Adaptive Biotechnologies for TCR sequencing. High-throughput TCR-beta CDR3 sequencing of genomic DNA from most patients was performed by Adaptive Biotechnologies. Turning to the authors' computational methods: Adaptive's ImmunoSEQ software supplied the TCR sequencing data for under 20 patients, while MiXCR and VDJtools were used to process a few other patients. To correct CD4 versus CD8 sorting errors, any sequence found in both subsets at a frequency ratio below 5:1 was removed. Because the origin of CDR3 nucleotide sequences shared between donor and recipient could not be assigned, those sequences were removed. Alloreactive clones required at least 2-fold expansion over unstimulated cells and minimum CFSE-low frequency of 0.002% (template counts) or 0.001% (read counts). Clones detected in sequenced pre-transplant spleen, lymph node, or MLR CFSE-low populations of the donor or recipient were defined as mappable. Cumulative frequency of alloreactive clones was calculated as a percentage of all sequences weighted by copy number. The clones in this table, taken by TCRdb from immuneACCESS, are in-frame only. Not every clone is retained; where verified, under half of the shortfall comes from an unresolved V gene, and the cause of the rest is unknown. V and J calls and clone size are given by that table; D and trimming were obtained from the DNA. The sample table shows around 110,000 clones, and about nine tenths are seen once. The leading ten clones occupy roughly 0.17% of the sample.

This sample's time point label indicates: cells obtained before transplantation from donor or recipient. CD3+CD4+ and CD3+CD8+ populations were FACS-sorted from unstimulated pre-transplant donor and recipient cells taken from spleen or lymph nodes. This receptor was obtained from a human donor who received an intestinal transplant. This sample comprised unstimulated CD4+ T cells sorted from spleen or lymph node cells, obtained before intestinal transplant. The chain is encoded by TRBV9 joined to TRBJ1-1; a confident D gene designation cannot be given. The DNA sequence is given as TGTGCCAGCAACCGGGCGGGAGCAAACACTGAAGCTTTCTTT. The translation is CASNRAGANTEAFF.